Listed below are T cell receptor beta chains from one sample, sequenced in a study of blood T cell repertoires in COVID-19. Here immunoSEQ multiplex PCR was the method, and the copy in TCRdb shows in-frame clones only, minus some. The data contain 200,000 to 250,000 clones, about 90% of them singletons. Sample: peripheral blood. These receptors were collected from a man between 18 and 35 years old with active or convalescent COVID-19. The CDR3 runs from the conserved cysteine through the conserved F or W. D genes are given only for firm matches. Not all rows give a size; the values are once, few, many and, for expanded clones, a class.

>-|-|TRBV30|TRBJ1-1
TGTGCCTGGAGCCAGACAGAGAACACTGAAGCTTTCTTT
CAWSQTENTEAFF
>-|once|TRBV2|TRBJ2-3
TGTGCCAGTCTCAGGGGATCGGGGGATACGCAGTATTTT
CASLRGSGDTQYF
>TRBD1|-|TRBV28|TRBJ1-2
TGTGCCACCTTACCGACAGGGAATCCGAGCTATGGCTACACCTTC
CATLPTGNPSYGYTF
>-|-|TRBV15|TRBJ2-5
TGTGCCACCAGCAGAGATACCAGGGCTGAGACCCAGTACTTC
CATSRDTRAETQYF
>TRBD2|-|TRBV4-3|TRBJ2-7
TGCGCCAGCAGCCAAGATGTGGGGACTAGCGGGTTCCCCTACGAGCAGTACTTC
CASSQDVGTSGFPYEQYF
>-|-|TRBV27|TRBJ1-2
TGTGCCAGCAGTTTATTCTCGGGGGTTGGCTATGGCTACACCTTC
CASSLFSGVGYGYTF
>-|-|TRBV7-2|TRBJ1-4
TGTGCCAGCAGCTTATCGCGGAATAATGAAAAACTGTTTTTT
CASSLSRNNEKLFF
>-|once|TRBV5-4|TRBJ2-5
TGTGCCAGCAGCTTAAATCAGGGATTCCAAGAGACCCAGTACTTC
CASSLNQGFQETQYF
>-|-|TRBV21-1|TRBJ1-1
TGTGCCAGCAGCAAAGTCTGTCGGGGGGGGACTGAAGCTTTCTTT
CASSKVCRGGTEAFF
>TRBD1|-|TRBV20-1|TRBJ1-5
TGCAGTGCTAGTATCGGGACAGGCGGAAATCAGCCCCAGCATTTT
CSASIGTGGNQPQHF
>TRBD1|-|TRBV5-1|TRBJ2-2
TGCGCCAGCAGCTTGGGACAGGGCCCTGGGGTCACCGGGGAGCTGTTTTTT
CASSLGQGPGVTGELFF
>-|-|TRBV3-1/TRBV3-2|TRBJ1-4
TGTGCCAGCAGCTCATCGGACAGAGATGAAAAACTGTTTTTT
CASSSSDRDEKLFF
>-|-|TRBV5-5|TRBJ1-1
TGTGCCAGCAGCTTCACCAGGTGGAACACTGAAGCTTTCTTT
CASSFTRWNTEAFF
>TRBD1|-|TRBV5-6|TRBJ1-1
TGTGCCAGCAGCTTGGGACAGGGAACGACTGAAGCTTTCTTT
CASSLGQGTTEAFF
>-|-|TRBV30|TRBJ1-5
TGTGCCTGGAGCGGGACTGCCCCAACCCAGCCCCAGCATTTT
CAWSGTAPTQPQHF
>-|-|TRBV6-5|TRBJ1-1
TGTGCCACCCGGGGGAGGGGGGAGACTGAAGCTTTCTTT
CATRGRGETEAFF
>-|-|TRBV19|TRBJ1-5
TGTGCCAGTAGTATAATGGGCGACAATCAGCCCCAGCATTTT
CASSIMGDNQPQHF
>-|-|TRBV6-1|TRBJ1-5
TGTGCCAGCAGTGACAGTCCGGGGGGCAATCAGCCCCAGCATTTT
CASSDSPGGNQPQHF
>TRBD2|-|TRBV9|TRBJ2-1
TGTGCCAGCAGCGTCGGGACTAGCGGACTAATTTACCGGGATGAGCAGTTCTTC
CASSVGTSGLIYRDEQFF
>TRBD2|-|TRBV28|TRBJ2-3
TGTGCCAGCAGTTTGGGAGGGAGGGCCAGGCCAGATACGCAGTATTTT
CASSLGGRARPDTQYF
>TRBD1|-|TRBV10-3|TRBJ1-3
TGTGCCATCACCCGACAGGGGGACGTAGACACCATATATTTT
CAITRQGDVDTIYF
>TRBD1|-|TRBV29-1|TRBJ2-7
TGCAGCGTTGGACAGGGGATCTACGAGCAGTACTTC
CSVGQGIYEQYF
>TRBD1|-|TRBV5-6|TRBJ1-4
TGTGCCAGCAGCCGGCGACAGGGGCGAGAAAAACTGTTTTTT
CASSRRQGREKLFF
>TRBD2|once|TRBV5-1|TRBJ2-5
TGCGCCAGCAGCCAGCCGACTAGCGGGAATGCGGAGACCCAGTACTTC
CASSQPTSGNAETQYF
>TRBD1|once|TRBV28|TRBJ1-1
TGTGCCAGCAGTCCGGGACAGGGGGCGAGCACTGAAGCTTTCTTT
CASSPGQGASTEAFF
>TRBD2|medium-sized|TRBV6-4|TRBJ2-3
TGTGCCAGCAGTGACACTAGCGGGACCGATACGCAGTATTTT
CASSDTSGTDTQYF